Listed below are T cell receptor beta chains from one sample, sequenced in a study of T cells in Graves' hyperthyroidism and ophthalmopathy. TCRdb redid the calling of the multiplex PCR reads with MiXCR, one entry per CDR3 protein. Of over 300,000 distinct CDR3 sequences in the sample, approximately 15% are singletons; the top ten hold 9.5% to 11%. The sequenced sample consisted of blood. The receptors stem from a woman aged 55 to 70 with Graves' hyperthyroidism. CDR3s leave out the opening cysteine and the closing phenylalanine or tryptophan. The D gene is left open where the match is weak. For some rows the clone size is stated as once, few or many, or as a class when expanded; others skip it.

len: 12
v_gene: TRBV2
d_gene: TRBD2
abundance: NA
CDR3aa: ASSQSGRFNEQF

len: 16
v_gene: TRBV12-3/TRBV12-4
d_gene: TRBD2
abundance: few
CDR3aa: ASRGDRQASGRRDEQY

len: 14
v_gene: TRBV11-3
d_gene: TRBD2
abundance: many
CDR3aa: ASSRGLAGSRGTQY

len: 12
v_gene: TRBV28
d_gene: TRBD1
abundance: once
CDR3aa: ASTPGDRGYEQY

len: 10
v_gene: TRBV30
d_gene: NA
abundance: NA
CDR3aa: ACVRPPYEQY

len: 14
v_gene: TRBV5-4
d_gene: TRBD2
abundance: many
CDR3aa: ASSNLAGGAYNEQF

len: 13
v_gene: TRBV13
d_gene: TRBD2
abundance: many
CDR3aa: ASSPASGRVHEQY

len: 13
v_gene: TRBV27
d_gene: NA
abundance: many
CDR3aa: ASSLMGGGHQPQH

len: 12
v_gene: TRBV2
d_gene: TRBD1
abundance: many
CDR3aa: ASNRGTDLGEQF

len: 15
v_gene: TRBV10-1
d_gene: NA
abundance: many
CDR3aa: ASSESAGAARQETQY

len: 13
v_gene: TRBV7-9
d_gene: NA
abundance: NA
CDR3aa: ASSLGGGYTYEQY

len: 14
v_gene: TRBV5-4
d_gene: TRBD1
abundance: NA
CDR3aa: ASSQGGARGRTEAF

len: 13
v_gene: TRBV9
d_gene: TRBD2
abundance: NA
CDR3aa: ASSVTGGRVETQY

len: 9
v_gene: TRBV30
d_gene: NA
abundance: many
CDR3aa: AWSVRIEAF

len: 14
v_gene: TRBV7-9
d_gene: NA
abundance: many
CDR3aa: ASSPTGLSLGETQY

len: 10
v_gene: TRBV2
d_gene: TRBD1
abundance: few
CDR3aa: ACSIHRGEQY

len: 14
v_gene: TRBV7-2
d_gene: NA
abundance: many
CDR3aa: ASSLNNFLGNQPQH

len: 15
v_gene: TRBV9
d_gene: TRBD2
abundance: few
CDR3aa: ASSDRASGSITDTQY

len: 13
v_gene: TRBV20-1
d_gene: NA
abundance: many
CDR3aa: SAFGTRTKYNEQF

len: 15
v_gene: TRBV5-1
d_gene: TRBD1
abundance: NA
CDR3aa: ASNGGLRTGGLNEQF

len: 15
v_gene: TRBV5-4
d_gene: TRBD2
abundance: NA
CDR3aa: ASSLFRGGDGANVLT

len: 15
v_gene: TRBV19
d_gene: NA
abundance: few
CDR3aa: ASSPPFSADRAPPLH

len: 12
v_gene: TRBV10-3
d_gene: TRBD1
abundance: few
CDR3aa: AISENRGLGEQF

len: 12
v_gene: TRBV11-2
d_gene: NA
abundance: many
CDR3aa: ASSLVSKGYEQY

len: 16
v_gene: TRBV6-2/TRBV6-3
d_gene: TRBD2
abundance: NA
CDR3aa: ASSYGNVAGVGTDAQY

len: 11
v_gene: TRBV29-1
d_gene: NA
abundance: many
CDR3aa: SVDQGYTGELF

len: 12
v_gene: TRBV25-1
d_gene: NA
abundance: NA
CDR3aa: ASRHRSSYNEQF

len: 13
v_gene: TRBV5-8
d_gene: TRBD1
abundance: NA
CDR3aa: ASSPSGTVKETQY

len: 12
v_gene: TRBV15
d_gene: TRBD1
abundance: many
CDR3aa: ATSRWTGGQPQH

len: 14
v_gene: TRBV12-3/TRBV12-4
d_gene: TRBD2
abundance: many
CDR3aa: ASSDPSGRASYEQY

len: 13
v_gene: TRBV10-3
d_gene: TRBD2
abundance: many
CDR3aa: AISESLAGSETQY

len: 15
v_gene: TRBV5-8
d_gene: NA
abundance: NA
CDR3aa: ASSQGRTSSGANVLT

len: 13
v_gene: TRBV7-8
d_gene: NA
abundance: many
CDR3aa: ASSLAGQINTEAF

len: 15
v_gene: TRBV10-3
d_gene: TRBD2
abundance: many
CDR3aa: AISDEALAGLSYEQY

len: 13
v_gene: TRBV6-2/TRBV6-3
d_gene: TRBD2
abundance: many
CDR3aa: ASTIAGRSSYEQY

len: 10
v_gene: TRBV3-1
d_gene: NA
abundance: many
CDR3aa: ASSQGDQPQH

len: 12
v_gene: TRBV2
d_gene: NA
abundance: NA
CDR3aa: ASSEATGGQPQH

len: 11
v_gene: TRBV19
d_gene: TRBD1
abundance: few
CDR3aa: ASRPDRVGSQH

len: 16
v_gene: TRBV7-8
d_gene: NA
abundance: many
CDR3aa: ASSLNRILGGSYNEQF

len: 10
v_gene: TRBV6-1
d_gene: NA
abundance: NA
CDR3aa: ASSENKDTQY

len: 12
v_gene: TRBV19
d_gene: NA
abundance: NA
CDR3aa: ASSMGGNNQPQH

len: 13
v_gene: TRBV6-6
d_gene: NA
abundance: many
CDR3aa: ASSYSTAGGYGYT

len: 14
v_gene: TRBV6-2/TRBV6-3
d_gene: NA
abundance: NA
CDR3aa: ASSYGVYRGNQPQH

len: 12
v_gene: TRBV27
d_gene: TRBD2
abundance: many
CDR3aa: ASTPGRAGATQY

len: 14
v_gene: TRBV6-5
d_gene: NA
abundance: NA
CDR3aa: ASSYSTGPTNYGYT

len: 12
v_gene: TRBV11-3
d_gene: NA
abundance: many
CDR3aa: ASSSGRDLYEQY

len: 14
v_gene: TRBV7-8
d_gene: TRBD2
abundance: many
CDR3aa: ASSRGPLAGQETQY

len: 12
v_gene: TRBV11-1
d_gene: TRBD2
abundance: many
CDR3aa: ASSPSGSYNEQF

len: 11
v_gene: TRBV29-1
d_gene: TRBD1
abundance: many
CDR3aa: SVGTGANYGYT

len: 14
v_gene: TRBV20-1
d_gene: NA
abundance: few
CDR3aa: SAPKSGTGPYNEQF

len: 11
v_gene: TRBV12-3/TRBV12-4
d_gene: NA
abundance: many
CDR3aa: ASSIQGGETQY

len: 13
v_gene: TRBV4-2
d_gene: TRBD1
abundance: few
CDR3aa: ASSQEGQGIQPQH

len: 11
v_gene: TRBV5-1
d_gene: TRBD1
abundance: many
CDR3aa: ASSLSTGIEQF

len: 13
v_gene: TRBV18
d_gene: TRBD1
abundance: many
CDR3aa: ASSRDRGVSYGYT

len: 12
v_gene: TRBV7-3
d_gene: TRBD2
abundance: NA
CDR3aa: ASSSGLATGELF

len: 15
v_gene: TRBV19
d_gene: TRBD2
abundance: NA
CDR3aa: ASSIGLPAGFNNEQF

len: 13
v_gene: TRBV14
d_gene: TRBD2
abundance: many
CDR3aa: ASRQSGISYNEQF

len: 16
v_gene: TRBV28
d_gene: TRBD1
abundance: many
CDR3aa: ASSIPSSGTGPPYEQY

len: 10
v_gene: TRBV12-5
d_gene: NA
abundance: few
CDR3aa: ASGSSNQPQH